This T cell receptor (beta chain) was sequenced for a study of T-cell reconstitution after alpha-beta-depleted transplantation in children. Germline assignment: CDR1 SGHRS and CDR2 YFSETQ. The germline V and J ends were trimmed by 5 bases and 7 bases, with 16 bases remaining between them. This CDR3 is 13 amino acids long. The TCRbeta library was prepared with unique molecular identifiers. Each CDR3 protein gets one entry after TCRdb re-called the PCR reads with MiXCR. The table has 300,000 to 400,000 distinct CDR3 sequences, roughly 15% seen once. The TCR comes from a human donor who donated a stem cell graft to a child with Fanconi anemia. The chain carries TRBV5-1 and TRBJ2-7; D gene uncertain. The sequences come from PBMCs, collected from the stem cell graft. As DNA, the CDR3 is TGCGCCAGCAGTTCAAGCCGCTTTAGGGAGCAGTACTTC. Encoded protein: CASSSSRFREQYF.